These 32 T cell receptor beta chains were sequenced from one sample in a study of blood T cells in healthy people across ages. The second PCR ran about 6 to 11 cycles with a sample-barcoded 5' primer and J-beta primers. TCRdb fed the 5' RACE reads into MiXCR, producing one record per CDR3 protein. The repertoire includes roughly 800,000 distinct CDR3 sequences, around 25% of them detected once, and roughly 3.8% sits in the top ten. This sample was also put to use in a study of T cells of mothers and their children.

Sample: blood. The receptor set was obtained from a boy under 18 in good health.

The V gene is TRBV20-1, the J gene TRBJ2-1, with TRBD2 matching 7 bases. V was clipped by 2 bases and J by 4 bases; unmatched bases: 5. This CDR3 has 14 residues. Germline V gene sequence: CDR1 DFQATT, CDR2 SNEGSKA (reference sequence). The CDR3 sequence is CSARPRLAYNEQFF. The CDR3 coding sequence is TGCAGTGCTAGACCCCGACTAGCTTACAATGAGCAGTTCTTC.

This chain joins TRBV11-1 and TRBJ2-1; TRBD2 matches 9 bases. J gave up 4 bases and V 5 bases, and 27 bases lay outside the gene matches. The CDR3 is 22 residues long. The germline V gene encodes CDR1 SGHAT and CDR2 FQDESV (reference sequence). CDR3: CASSIPPYPRGGLARGYNEQFF. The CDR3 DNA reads TGTGCCAGCAGCATACCACCATACCCTCGGGGAGGACTAGCGAGGGGTTACAATGAGCAGTTCTTC.

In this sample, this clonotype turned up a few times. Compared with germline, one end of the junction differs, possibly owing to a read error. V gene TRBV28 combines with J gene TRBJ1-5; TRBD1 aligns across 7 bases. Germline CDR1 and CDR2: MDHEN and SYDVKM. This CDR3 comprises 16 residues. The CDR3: CTSNTGTVVSNQPQHF. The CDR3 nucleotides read TGCACCAGCAATACCGGGACAGTAGTTAGCAATCAGCCCCAGCATTTT.

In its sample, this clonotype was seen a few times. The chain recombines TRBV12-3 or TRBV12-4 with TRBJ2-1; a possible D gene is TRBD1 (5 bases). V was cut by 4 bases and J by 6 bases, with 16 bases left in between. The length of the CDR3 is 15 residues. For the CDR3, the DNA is TGTGCCAGCAGTTCGCCGCCGCAGGGCTTCAATGAGCAGTTCTTC. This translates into CASSSPPQGFNEQFF.

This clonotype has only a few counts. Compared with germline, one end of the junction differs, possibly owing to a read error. CDR3 DNA sequence: TGTGCCGGCAGTTTGGGACAGGGGCCTTACGAGCAGTACTTC. Protein product: CAGSLGQGPYEQYF. This rearrangement joins TRBV27 to TRBJ2-7; 10 bases match TRBD1. The CDR3 is 14 residues long. Germline CDR1 is MNHEY and CDR2 is SMNVEV (reference sequence).

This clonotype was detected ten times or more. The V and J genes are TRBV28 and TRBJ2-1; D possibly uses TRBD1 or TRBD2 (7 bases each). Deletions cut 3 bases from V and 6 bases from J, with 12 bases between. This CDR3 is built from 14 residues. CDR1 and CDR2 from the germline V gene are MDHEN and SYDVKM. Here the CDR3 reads CASSFRGEGNEQFF. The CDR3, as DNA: TGTGCCAGCAGTTTCAGGGGGGAGGGCAATGAGCAGTTCTTC.

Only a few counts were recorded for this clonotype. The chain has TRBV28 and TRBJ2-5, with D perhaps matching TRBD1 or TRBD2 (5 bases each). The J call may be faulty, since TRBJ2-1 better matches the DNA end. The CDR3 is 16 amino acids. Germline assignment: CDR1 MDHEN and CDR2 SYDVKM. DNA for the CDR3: TGTGCCAGCAGTTCGACAGTCCTAGGGAGTTACAATGAGCAGTTCTTC. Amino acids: CASSSTVLGSYNEQFF.

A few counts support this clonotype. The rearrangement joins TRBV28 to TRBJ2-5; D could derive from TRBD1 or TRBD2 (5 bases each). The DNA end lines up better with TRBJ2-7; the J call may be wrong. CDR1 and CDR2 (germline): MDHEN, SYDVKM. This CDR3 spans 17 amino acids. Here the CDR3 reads CASSSNTWGSITYEQYF. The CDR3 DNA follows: TGTGCCAGCAGTTCAAATACGTGGGGGTCTATTACGTACGAGCAGTACTTC.

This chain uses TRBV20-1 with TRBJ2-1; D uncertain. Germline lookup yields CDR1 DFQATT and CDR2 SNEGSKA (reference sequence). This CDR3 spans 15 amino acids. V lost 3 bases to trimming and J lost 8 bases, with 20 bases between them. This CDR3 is CSASSRASYSYEQFF. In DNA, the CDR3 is TGCAGTGCTAGCTCTCGGGCCAGCTACTCCTATGAGCAGTTCTTC.

The CDR3 region has the DNA TGCAGCGTTGTCTGGTTAAATGAGCAGTTCTTC. Translation: CSVVWLNEQFF. The V and J genes are TRBV29-1 and TRBJ2-1; D uncertain. The V gene's germline CDR1 is SQVTM and CDR2 ANQGSEA. The CDR3 runs 11 residues. V was pared by 4 bases and J by 7 bases, with 8 bases between.

Written as DNA, the CDR3 is TGCAGTGCTAGCCAACCGGACTTGGAGCAGTATTTT. Protein sequence: CSASQPDLEQYF. The rearrangement joins TRBV20-1 to TRBJ2-3; TRBD2 might be the D (5 bases). Trimming removed 3 bases from V and 11 bases from J, with 15 bases in between. CDR1 is DFQATT, CDR2 SNEGSKA, per germline (reference sequence). The CDR3 loop spans 12 amino acids.

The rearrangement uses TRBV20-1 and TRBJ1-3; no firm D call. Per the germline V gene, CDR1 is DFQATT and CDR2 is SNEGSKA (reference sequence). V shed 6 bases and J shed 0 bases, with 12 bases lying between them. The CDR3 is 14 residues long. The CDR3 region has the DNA TGCAGTGCCTCAGGACGGATCTCTGGAAACACCATATATTTT. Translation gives CSASGRISGNTIYF.

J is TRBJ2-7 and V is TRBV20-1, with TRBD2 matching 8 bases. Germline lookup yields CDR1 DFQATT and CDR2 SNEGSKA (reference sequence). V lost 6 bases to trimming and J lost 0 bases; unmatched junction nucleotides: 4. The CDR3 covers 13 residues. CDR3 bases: TGCAGTGCCACGGGGGGGATCTCCTACGAGCAGTACTTC. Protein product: CSATGGISYEQYF.

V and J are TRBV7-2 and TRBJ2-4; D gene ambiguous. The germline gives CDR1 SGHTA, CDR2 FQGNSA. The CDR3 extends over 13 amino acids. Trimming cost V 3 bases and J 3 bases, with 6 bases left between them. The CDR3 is CASSFPGKNIQYF. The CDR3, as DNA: TGTGCCAGCAGCTTCCCGGGCAAAAACATTCAGTACTTC.

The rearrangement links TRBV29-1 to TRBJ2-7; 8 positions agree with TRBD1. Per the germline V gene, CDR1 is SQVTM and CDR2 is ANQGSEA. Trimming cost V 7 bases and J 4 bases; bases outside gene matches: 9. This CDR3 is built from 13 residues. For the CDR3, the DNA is TGCAGCGGAGGGGGACAGGATCTATACGAGCAGTACTTC. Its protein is CSGGGQDLYEQYF.

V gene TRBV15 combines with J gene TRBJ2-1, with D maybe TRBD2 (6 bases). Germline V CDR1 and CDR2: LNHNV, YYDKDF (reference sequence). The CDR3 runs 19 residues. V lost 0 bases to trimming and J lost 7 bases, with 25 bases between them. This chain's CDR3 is CATSRDQISGGVSRNEQFF. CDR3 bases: TGTGCCACCAGCAGAGATCAGATTTCCGGGGGAGTGTCGCGGAATGAGCAGTTCTTC.

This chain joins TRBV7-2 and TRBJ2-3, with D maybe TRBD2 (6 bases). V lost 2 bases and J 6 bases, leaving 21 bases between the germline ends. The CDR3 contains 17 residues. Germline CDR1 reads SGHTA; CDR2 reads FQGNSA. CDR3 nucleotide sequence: TGTGCCAGCAGCTTACTCCTCGGCGGGGCACCGGGGGATACGCAGTATTTT. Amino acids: CASSLLLGGAPGDTQYF.

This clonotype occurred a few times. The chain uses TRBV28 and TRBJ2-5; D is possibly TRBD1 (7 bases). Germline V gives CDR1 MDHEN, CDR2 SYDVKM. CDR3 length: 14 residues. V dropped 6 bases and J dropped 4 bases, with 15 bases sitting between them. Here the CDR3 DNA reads TGTGCCAGCAGCTTGACAGGGAGGTTAGAGACCCAGTACTTC. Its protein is CASSLTGRLETQYF.

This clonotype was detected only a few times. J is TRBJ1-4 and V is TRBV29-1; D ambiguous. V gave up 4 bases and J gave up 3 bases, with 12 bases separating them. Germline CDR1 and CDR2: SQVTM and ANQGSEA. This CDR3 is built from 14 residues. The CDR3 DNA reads TGCAGCGTTGCTGGAAGGTTATCTAATGAAAAACTGTTTTTT. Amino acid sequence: CSVAGRLSNEKLFF.

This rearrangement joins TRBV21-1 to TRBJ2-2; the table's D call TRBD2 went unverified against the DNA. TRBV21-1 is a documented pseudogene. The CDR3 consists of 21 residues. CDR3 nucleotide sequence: TGTGCCAGCAGCAAAGCGCTAGCGGGAGGGCCCCCTTCGATAGTATCCGGGGAGCTGTTTTTT. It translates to CASSKALAGGPPSIVSGELFF.

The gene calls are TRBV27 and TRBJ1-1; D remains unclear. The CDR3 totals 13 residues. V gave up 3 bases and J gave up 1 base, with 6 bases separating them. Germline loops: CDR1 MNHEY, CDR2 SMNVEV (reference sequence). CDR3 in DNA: TGTGCCAGCAGTTTTAAGGAGAACACTGAAGCTTTCTTT. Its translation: CASSFKENTEAFF.

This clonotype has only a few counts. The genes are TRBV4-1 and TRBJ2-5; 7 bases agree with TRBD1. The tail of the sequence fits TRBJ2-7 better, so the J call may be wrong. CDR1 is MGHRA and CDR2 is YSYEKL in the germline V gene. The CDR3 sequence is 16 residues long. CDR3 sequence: CASSQNRQGRTYEQYF. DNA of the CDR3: TGCGCCAGCAGCCAAAACCGACAGGGAAGAACCTACGAGCAGTACTTC.

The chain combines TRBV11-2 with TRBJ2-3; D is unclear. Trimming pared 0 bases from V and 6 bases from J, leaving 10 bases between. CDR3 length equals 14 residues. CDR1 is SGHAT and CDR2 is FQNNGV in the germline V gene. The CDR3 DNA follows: TGTGCCAGCAGCTTAGATCGCCTAGGGGATACGCAGTATTTT. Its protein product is CASSLDRLGDTQYF.

DNA for the CDR3: TGTGCCAGCAGTGACTTGTCCGGGGATAGCACAGATACGCAGTATTTT. Its protein is CASSDLSGDSTDTQYF. This sequence joins TRBV6-2 or TRBV6-3 and TRBJ2-3, with D perhaps TRBD2 (5 bases). Germline V gene lookup returns CDR1 MNHEY and CDR2 SVGEGT. V lost 5 bases and J lost 0, with 15 bases in between. The CDR3 is 16 amino acids.

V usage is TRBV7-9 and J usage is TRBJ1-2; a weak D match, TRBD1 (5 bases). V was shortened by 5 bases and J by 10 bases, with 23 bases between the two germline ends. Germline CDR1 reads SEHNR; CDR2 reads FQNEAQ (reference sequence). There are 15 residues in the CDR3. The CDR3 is CASSAWGNLAQPYTF. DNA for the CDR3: TGTGCCAGCAGCGCGTGGGGGAACCTGGCACAACCCTACACCTTC.

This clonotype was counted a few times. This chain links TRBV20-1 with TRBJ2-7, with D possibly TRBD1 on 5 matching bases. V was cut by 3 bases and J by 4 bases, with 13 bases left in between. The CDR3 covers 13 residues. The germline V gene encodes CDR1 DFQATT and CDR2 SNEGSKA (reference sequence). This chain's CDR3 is CSARSIQVYEQYF. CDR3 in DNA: TGCAGTGCTAGGTCGATACAGGTTTACGAGCAGTACTTC.

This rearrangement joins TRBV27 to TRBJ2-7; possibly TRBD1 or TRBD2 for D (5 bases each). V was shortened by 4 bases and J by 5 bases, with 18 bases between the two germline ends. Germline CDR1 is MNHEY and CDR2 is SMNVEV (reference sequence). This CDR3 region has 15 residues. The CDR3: CASSSLSTGTHEQYF. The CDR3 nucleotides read TGTGCCAGCAGTTCGCTCTCCACCGGGACGCACGAGCAGTACTTC.

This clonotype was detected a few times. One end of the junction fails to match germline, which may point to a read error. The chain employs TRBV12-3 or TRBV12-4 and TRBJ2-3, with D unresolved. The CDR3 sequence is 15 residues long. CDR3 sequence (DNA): TGTGCCAGCAGGTTAGACACGGCTCACACAGATACGCAGTATTTT. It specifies CASRLDTAHTDTQYF.

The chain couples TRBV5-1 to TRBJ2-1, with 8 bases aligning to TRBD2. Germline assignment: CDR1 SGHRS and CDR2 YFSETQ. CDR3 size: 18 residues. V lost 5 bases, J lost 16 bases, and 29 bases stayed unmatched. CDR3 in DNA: TGCGCCAGCAGGATGGGATCCGGGACGGATCAAGCGGGGGCGAAAATTTTCTTC. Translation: CASRMGSGTDQAGAKIFF.

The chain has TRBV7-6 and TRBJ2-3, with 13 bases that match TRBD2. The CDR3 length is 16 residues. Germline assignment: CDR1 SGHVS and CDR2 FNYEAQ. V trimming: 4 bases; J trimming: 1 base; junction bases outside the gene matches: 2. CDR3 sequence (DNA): TGTGCCAGCAGCTGGGGGACTAGCGGGGGCACAGATACGCAGTATTTT. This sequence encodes CASSWGTSGGTDTQYF.

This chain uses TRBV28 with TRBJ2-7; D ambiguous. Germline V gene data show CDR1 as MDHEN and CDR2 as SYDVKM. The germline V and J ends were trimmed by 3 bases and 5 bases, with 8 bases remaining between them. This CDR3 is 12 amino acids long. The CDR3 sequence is CASSFGQDEQYF. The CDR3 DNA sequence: TGTGCCAGCAGTTTCGGGCAGGACGAGCAGTACTTC. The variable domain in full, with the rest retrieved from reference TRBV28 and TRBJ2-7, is DVKVTQSSRYLVKRTGEKVFLECVQDMDHENMFWYRQDPGLGLRLIYFSYDVKMKEKGDIPEGYSVSREKKERFSLILESASTNQTSMYLCASSFGQDEQYFGPGTRLTVT.

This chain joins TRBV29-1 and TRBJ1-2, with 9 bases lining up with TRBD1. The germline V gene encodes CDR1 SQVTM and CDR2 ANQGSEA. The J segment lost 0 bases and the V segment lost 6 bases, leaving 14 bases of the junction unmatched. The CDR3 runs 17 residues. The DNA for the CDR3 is TGCAGCGTACATACCGGGACAGGGACCCGTACTAACTATGGCTACACCTTC. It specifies CSVHTGTGTRTNYGYTF.